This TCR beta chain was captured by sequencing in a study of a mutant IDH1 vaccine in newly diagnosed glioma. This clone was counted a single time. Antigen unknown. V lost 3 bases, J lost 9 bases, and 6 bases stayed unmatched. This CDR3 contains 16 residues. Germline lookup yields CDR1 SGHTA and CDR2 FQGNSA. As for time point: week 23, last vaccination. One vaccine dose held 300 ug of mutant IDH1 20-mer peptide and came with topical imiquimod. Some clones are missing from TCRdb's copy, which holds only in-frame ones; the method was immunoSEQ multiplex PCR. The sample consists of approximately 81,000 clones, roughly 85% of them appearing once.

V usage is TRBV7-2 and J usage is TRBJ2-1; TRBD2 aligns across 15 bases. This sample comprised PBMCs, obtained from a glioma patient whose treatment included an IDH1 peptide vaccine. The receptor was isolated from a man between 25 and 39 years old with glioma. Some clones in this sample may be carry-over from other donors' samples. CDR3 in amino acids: CASSLTGTSGGREQFF. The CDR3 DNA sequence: TGTGCCAGCAGCTTGACCGGGACTAGCGGGGGGCGTGAGCAGTTCTTC.